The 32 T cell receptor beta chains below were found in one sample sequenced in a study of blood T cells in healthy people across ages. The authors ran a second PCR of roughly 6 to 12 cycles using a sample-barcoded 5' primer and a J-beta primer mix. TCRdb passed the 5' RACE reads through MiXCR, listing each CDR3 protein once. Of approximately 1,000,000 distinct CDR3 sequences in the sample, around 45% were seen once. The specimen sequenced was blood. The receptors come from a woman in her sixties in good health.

This chain's CDR3 is CASSLALGRDTEAFF. The CDR3 coding sequence is TGTGCCAGCAGTTTAGCGCTCGGCAGGGACACTGAAGCTTTCTTT. The chain couples TRBV12-3 or TRBV12-4 to TRBJ1-1; a possible D gene is TRBD1 (5 bases). This CDR3 contains 15 residues. V was cut by 0 bases and J by 3 bases, with 11 bases left in between.

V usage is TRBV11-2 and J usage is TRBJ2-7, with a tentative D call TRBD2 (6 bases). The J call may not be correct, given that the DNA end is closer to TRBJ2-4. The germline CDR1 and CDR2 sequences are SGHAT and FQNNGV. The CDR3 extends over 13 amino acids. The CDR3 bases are TGTGCCAGCAGCCCCGGGACTGTTAACATTCAGTACTTC. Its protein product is CASSPGTVNIQYF.

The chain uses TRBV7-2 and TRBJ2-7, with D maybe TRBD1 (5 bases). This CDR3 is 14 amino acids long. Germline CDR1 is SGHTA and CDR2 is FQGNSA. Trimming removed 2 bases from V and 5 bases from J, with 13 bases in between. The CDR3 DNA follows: TGTGCCAGCAGCTTAAAGCAGGGTGTCCACGAGCAGTACTTC. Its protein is CASSLKQGVHEQYF.

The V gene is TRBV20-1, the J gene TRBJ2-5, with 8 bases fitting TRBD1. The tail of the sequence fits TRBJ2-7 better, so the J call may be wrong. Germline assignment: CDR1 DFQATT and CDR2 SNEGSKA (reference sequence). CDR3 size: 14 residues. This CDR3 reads CSARAVDREDEQYF. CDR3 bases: TGCAGTGCTAGAGCTGTGGACAGGGAGGACGAGCAGTACTTC.

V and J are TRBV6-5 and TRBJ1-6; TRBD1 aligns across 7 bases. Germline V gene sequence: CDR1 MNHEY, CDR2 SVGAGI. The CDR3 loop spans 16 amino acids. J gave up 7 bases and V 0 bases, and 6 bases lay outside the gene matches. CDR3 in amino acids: CASSYSWSGGNSPLHF. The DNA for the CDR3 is TGTGCCAGCAGTTACTCCTGGTCAGGGGGAAATTCACCCCTCCACTTT.

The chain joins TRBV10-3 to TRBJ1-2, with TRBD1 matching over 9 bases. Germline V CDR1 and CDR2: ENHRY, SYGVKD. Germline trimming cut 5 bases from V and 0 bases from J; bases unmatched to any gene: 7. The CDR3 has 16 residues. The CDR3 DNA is TGTGCCATCAGTTGGGACAGGGACGGATCTAACTATGGCTACACCTTC. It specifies CAISWDRDGSNYGYTF.

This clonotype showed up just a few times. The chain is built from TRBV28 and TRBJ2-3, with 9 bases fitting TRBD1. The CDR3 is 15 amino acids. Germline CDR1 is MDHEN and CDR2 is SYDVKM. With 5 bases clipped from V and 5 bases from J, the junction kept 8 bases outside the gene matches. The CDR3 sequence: CASSPGDRVQDTQYF. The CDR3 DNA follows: TGTGCCAGCAGTCCCGGGGACAGGGTCCAAGATACGCAGTATTTT.

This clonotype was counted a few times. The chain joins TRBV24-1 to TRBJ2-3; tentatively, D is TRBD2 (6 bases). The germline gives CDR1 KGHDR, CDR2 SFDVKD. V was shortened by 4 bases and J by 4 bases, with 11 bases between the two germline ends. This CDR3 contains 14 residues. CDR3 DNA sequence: TGTGCCACCAGTGACACGCCGGGAGCAGATACGCAGTATTTT. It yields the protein CATSDTPGADTQYF.

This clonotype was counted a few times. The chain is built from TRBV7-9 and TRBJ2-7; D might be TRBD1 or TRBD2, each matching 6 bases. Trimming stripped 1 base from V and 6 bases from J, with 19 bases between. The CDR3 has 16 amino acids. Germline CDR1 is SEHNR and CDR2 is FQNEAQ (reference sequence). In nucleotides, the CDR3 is TGTGCCAGCAGCTTAGGAAGTGGACGGGGGCTTGGCGAGCAGTACTTC. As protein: CASSLGSGRGLGEQYF. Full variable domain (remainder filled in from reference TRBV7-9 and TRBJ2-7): DTGVSQNPRHKITKRGQNVTFRCDPISEHNRLYWYRQTLGQGPEFLTYFQNEAQLEKSRLLSDRFSAERPKGSFSTLEIQRTEQGDSAMYLCASSLGSGRGLGEQYFGPGTRLTVT.

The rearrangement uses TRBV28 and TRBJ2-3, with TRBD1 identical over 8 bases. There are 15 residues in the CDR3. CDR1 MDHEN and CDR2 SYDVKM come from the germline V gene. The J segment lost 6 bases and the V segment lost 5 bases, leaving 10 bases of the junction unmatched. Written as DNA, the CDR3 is TGTGCCAGCAGTCGTTCGGACAGGGTGATGGATACGCAGTATTTT. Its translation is CASSRSDRVMDTQYF.

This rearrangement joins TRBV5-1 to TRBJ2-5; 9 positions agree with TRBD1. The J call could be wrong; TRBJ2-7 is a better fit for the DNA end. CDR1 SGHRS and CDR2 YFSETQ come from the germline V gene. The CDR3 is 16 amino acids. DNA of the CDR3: TGCGCCAGCAGTCCTTGGGGGCAGGGACAGGGAAACGAGCAGTACTTC. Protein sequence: CASSPWGQGQGNEQYF.

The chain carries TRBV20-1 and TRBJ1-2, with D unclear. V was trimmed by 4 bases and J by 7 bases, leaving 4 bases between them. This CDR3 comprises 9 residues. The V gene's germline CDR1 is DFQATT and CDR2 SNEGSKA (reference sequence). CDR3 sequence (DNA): TGCAGTGCTAAGGGTGGCTACACCTTC. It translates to CSAKGGYTF.

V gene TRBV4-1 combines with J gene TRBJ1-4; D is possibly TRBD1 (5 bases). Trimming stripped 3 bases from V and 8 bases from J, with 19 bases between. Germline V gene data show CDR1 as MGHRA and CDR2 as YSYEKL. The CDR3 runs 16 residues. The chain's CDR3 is CASSQDIPQGGEKLFF. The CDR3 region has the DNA TGCGCCAGCAGCCAGGATATTCCCCAGGGTGGGGAAAAACTGTTTTTT.

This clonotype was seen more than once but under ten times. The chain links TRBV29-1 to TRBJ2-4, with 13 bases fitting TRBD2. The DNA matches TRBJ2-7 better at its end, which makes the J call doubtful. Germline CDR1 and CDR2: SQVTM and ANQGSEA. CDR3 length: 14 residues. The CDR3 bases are TGCAGCGTCACTAGCGGGAGGGGTTGGGGCGAGCAGTACTTC. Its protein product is CSVTSGRGWGEQYF.

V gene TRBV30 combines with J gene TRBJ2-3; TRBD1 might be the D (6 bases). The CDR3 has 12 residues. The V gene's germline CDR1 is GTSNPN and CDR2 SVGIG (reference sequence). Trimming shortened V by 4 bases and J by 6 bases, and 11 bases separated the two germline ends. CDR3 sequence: CAWTRGGDTQYF. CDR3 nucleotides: TGTGCCTGGACCAGGGGCGGTGATACGCAGTATTTT.

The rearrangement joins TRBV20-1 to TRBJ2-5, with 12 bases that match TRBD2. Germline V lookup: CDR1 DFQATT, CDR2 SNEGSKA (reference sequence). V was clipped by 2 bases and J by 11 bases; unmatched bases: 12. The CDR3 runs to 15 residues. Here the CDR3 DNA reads TGCAGTGCTAGACCGGGGACTAGCGGGTTACGGGAGCAGTACTTC. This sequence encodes CSARPGTSGLREQYF.

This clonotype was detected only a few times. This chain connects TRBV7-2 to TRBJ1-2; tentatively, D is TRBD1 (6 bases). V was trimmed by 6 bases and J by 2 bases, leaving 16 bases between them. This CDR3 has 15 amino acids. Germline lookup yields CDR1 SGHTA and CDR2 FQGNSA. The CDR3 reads CASRPTGSVNYGYTF. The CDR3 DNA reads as TGTGCCAGCAGACCTACAGGGTCCGTGAACTATGGCTACACCTTC.

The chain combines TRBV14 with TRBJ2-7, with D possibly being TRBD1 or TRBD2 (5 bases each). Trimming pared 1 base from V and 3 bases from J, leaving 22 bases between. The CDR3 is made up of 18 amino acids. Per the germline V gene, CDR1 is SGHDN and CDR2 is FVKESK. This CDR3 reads CASSQVGFGTVLSYEQYF. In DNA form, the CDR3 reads TGTGCCAGCAGCCAAGTCGGATTCGGGACGGTCTTAAGCTACGAGCAGTACTTC.

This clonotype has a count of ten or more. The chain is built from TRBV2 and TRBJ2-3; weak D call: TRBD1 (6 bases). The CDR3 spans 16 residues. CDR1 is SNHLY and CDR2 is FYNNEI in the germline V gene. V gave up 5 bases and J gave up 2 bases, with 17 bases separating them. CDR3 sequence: CASSYKDSLATDTQYF. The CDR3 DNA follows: TGTGCCAGCAGTTACAAGGACAGTCTGGCCACAGATACGCAGTATTTT.

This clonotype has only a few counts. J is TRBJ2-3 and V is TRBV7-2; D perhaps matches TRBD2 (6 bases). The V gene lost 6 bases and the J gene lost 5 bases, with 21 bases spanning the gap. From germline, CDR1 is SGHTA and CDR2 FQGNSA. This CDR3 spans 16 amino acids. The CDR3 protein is CASSLSSGWGEDTQYF. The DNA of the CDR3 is TGTGCCAGCAGTCTTTCAAGCGGGTGGGGGGAAGATACGCAGTATTTT.

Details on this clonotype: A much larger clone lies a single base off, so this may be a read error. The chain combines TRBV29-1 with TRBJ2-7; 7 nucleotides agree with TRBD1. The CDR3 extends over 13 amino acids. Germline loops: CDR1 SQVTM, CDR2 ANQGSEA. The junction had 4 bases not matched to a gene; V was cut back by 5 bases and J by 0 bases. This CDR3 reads CSVHRTGSYEQYF. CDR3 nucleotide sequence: TGCAGCGTTCATCGGACAGGCTCCTACGAGCAGTACTTC.

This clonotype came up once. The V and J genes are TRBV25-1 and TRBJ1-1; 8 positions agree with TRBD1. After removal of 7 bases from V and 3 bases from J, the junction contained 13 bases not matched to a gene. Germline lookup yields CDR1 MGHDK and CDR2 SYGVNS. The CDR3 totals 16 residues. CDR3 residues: CASTPKDRDVHTEAFF. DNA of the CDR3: TGTGCCAGCACTCCGAAGGACAGGGATGTTCACACTGAAGCTTTCTTT.

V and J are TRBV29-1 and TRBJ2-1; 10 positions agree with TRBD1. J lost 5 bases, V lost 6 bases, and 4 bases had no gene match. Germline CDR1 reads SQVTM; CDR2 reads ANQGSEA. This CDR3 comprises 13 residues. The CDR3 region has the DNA TGCAGCGTGGCCGGGACAGGGGACAATGAGCAGTTCTTC. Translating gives CSVAGTGDNEQFF.

CDR3 sequence (DNA): TGCGCCAGCAGTGAGCAGGGCAGGGAATATGGGGATGAGCAGTTCTTC. Translated: CASSEQGREYGDEQFF. This sequence joins TRBV10-1 and TRBJ2-1; tentatively, D is TRBD1 (5 bases). The germline gives CDR1 WNHNN, CDR2 SYGVQD (reference sequence). There are 16 residues in the CDR3. V gave up 2 bases and J gave up 8 bases, with 19 bases separating them.

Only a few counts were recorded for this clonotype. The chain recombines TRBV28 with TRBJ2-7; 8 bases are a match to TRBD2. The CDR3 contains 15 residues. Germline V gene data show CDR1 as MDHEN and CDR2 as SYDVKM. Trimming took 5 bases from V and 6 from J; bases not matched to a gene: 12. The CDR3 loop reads CASSQQSGRGREQYF. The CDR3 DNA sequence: TGTGCCAGCAGTCAGCAGAGCGGGAGAGGGCGCGAGCAGTACTTC.

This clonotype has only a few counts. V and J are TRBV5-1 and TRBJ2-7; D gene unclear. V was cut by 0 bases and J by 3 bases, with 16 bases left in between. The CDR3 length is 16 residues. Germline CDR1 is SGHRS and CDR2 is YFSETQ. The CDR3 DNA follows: TGCGCCAGCAGCTTGGACGAGGACCGGGCCCACTACGAGCAGTACTTC. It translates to CASSLDEDRAHYEQYF.

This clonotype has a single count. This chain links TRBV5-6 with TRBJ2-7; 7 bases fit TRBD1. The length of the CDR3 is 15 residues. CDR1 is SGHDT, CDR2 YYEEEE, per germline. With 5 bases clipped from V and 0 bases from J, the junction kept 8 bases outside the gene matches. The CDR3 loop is CASRRYRGPSYEQYF. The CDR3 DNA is TGTGCCAGCAGGCGTTACAGGGGCCCCTCCTACGAGCAGTACTTC.

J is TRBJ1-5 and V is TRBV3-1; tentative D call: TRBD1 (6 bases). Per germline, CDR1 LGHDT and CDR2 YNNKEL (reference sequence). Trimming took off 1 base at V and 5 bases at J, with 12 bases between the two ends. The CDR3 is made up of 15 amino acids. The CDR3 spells CASSQGQGTYQPQHF. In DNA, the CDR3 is TGTGCCAGCAGCCAAGGTCAGGGGACTTATCAGCCCCAGCATTTT.

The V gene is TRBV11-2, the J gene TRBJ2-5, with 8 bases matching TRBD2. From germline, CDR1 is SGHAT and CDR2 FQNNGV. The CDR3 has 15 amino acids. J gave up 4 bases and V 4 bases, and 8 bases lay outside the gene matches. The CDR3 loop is CASSSGLGRRETQYF. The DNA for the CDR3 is TGTGCCAGCAGCTCGGGACTAGGGCGGCGAGAGACCCAGTACTTC.

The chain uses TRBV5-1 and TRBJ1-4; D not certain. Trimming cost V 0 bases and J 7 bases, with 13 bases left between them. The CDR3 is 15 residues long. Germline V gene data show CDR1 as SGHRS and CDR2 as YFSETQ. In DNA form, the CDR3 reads TGCGCCAGCAGCTTGGACGGGAGGCCAGGTGAAAAACTGTTTTTT. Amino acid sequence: CASSLDGRPGEKLFF.

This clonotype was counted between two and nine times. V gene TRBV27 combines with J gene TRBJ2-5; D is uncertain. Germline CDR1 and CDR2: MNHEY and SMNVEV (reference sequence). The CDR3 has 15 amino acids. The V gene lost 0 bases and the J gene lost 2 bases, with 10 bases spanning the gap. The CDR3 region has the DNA TGTGCCAGCAGTTTATCCTTAGTGAGGCAAGAGACCCAGTACTTC. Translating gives CASSLSLVRQETQYF.

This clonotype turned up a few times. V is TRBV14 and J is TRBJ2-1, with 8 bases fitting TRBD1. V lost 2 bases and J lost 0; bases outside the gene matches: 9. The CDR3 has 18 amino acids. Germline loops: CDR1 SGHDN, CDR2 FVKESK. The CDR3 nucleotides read TGTGCCAGCAGCCAACGAGAGACAGGGGCGGGCTCCTACAATGAGCAGTTCTTC. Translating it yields CASSQRETGAGSYNEQFF.